This is a list of T cell receptor beta chains from one sample in a study of T cells after yellow fever vaccination. One entry per CDR3 protein results from TCRdb running MiXCR on the 5' RACE reads. The data show hundreds of thousands of distinct CDR3 sequences, with more than 9% seen just once and about 15% held by the top ten. The source was PBMCs, collected on the day of the yellow fever booster vaccination. Receptors were obtained from a man aged 25-45 years who received the YFV17D yellow fever vaccine. Both conserved end residues are part of each CDR3. D genes are given only for firm matches. Clone size appears in some rows only: once, few, many, or a class for an expanded clone.

d_call: .
j_call: TRBJ2-1
v_call: TRBV4-1
clone_size: few
cdr3_nt: TGCGCCAGCAGCCATTCCAGCGAGCAGTTCTTC
cdr3_aa: CASSHSSEQFF

d_call: TRBD1
j_call: TRBJ2-7
v_call: TRBV11-2
clone_size: few
cdr3_nt: TGTGCCAGCAGCTTACATACAGGGGGAGTTGCCTACGAGCAGTACTTC
cdr3_aa: CASSLHTGGVAYEQYF

d_call: .
j_call: TRBJ2-7
v_call: TRBV7-2
clone_size: .
cdr3_nt: TGTGCCAGCAGCTTCACAGTGTCCTACGTAGAGCAGTACTTC
cdr3_aa: CASSFTVSYVEQYF

d_call: .
j_call: TRBJ2-4
v_call: TRBV7-2
clone_size: many
cdr3_nt: TGTGCCAGCAGCCAGGGGAGCATTCAGTACTTC
cdr3_aa: CASSQGSIQYF

d_call: TRBD1
j_call: TRBJ1-1
v_call: TRBV5-1
clone_size: few
cdr3_nt: TGCGCCAGCAGTTCATGGGGGACCGGGACAGGGGGCCGAATGAACACTGAAGCTTTCTTT
cdr3_aa: CASSSWGTGTGGRMNTEAFF

d_call: TRBD2
j_call: TRBJ2-1
v_call: TRBV6-2/TRBV6-3
clone_size: .
cdr3_nt: TGTGCCAGCAGTTACTTCCGGCGGGAGAACGAGCAGTTCTTC
cdr3_aa: CASSYFRRENEQFF

d_call: .
j_call: TRBJ2-3
v_call: TRBV10-1
clone_size: few
cdr3_nt: TGCGCCAGCAGTGAGGTAGCATCGCCAGATACGCAGTATTTT
cdr3_aa: CASSEVASPDTQYF

d_call: TRBD1
j_call: TRBJ1-2
v_call: TRBV9
clone_size: .
cdr3_nt: TGTGCCAGCAGCGCCGGGACAGACCCCTATGGCTACACCTTC
cdr3_aa: CASSAGTDPYGYTF

d_call: .
j_call: TRBJ2-1
v_call: TRBV27
clone_size: few
cdr3_nt: TGTGCCAGCAGTTTCGGACTATTTAATGAGCAGTTCTTC
cdr3_aa: CASSFGLFNEQFF

d_call: .
j_call: TRBJ2-2
v_call: TRBV10-2
clone_size: .
cdr3_nt: TGCGCCAGCAGTGACCAGAAGAACACCGGGGAGCTGTTTTTT
cdr3_aa: CASSDQKNTGELFF

d_call: .
j_call: TRBJ1-4
v_call: TRBV7-9
clone_size: many
cdr3_nt: TGTGCCAGCAGCTTCAGGGGTCGGGAAAAACTGTTTTTT
cdr3_aa: CASSFRGREKLFF

d_call: TRBD1
j_call: TRBJ2-2
v_call: TRBV20-1
clone_size: few
cdr3_nt: TGCAGTGCTAAGCTCGCAGGGGGTGGCGGGGAGCTGTTTTTT
cdr3_aa: CSAKLAGGGGELFF

d_call: .
j_call: TRBJ1-2
v_call: TRBV6-6
clone_size: few
cdr3_nt: TGTGCCAGCGGGGGCGGACAGCCCGCTGGCTACACCTTC
cdr3_aa: CASGGGQPAGYTF

d_call: TRBD2
j_call: TRBJ2-1
v_call: TRBV7-2
clone_size: .
cdr3_nt: TGTGCCAGCAGCCCTCAAAGCGGGAGTGGGGGCAATGAGCAGTTCTTC
cdr3_aa: CASSPQSGSGGNEQFF

d_call: TRBD1
j_call: TRBJ2-1
v_call: TRBV27
clone_size: few
cdr3_nt: TGTGCCAGCAGTAGCTACAGGGGGCCCTCCTACAATGAGCAGTTCTTC
cdr3_aa: CASSSYRGPSYNEQFF

d_call: TRBD1
j_call: TRBJ2-6
v_call: TRBV12-3/TRBV12-4
clone_size: few
cdr3_nt: TGTGCCAGCAGTTTGGCAGGGGGCGGGGCCAACGTCCTGACTTTC
cdr3_aa: CASSLAGGGANVLTF

d_call: TRBD2
j_call: TRBJ2-5
v_call: TRBV28
clone_size: few
cdr3_nt: TGTGCCAGCAGTCAGCGGGAGGGCGAGACCCAGTACTTC
cdr3_aa: CASSQREGETQYF

d_call: .
j_call: TRBJ2-5
v_call: TRBV27
clone_size: many
cdr3_nt: TGTGCCAGCAGTTTACTCAGACAAGAGACCCAGTACTTC
cdr3_aa: CASSLLRQETQYF

d_call: TRBD2
j_call: TRBJ2-1
v_call: TRBV6-1
clone_size: .
cdr3_nt: TGTGCCAGCAGAAGTAGGGAGACTAGCGTCGATGAGCAGTTCTTC
cdr3_aa: CASRSRETSVDEQFF

d_call: TRBD2
j_call: TRBJ2-1
v_call: TRBV20-1
clone_size: .
cdr3_nt: TGCTGTGCTAGACTAGCGGCCCTGAGCTCCTACAATGAGCAGTTCTTC
cdr3_aa: CCARLAALSSYNEQFF

d_call: .
j_call: TRBJ2-4
v_call: TRBV12-3/TRBV12-4
clone_size: few
cdr3_nt: TGTGCCTCCCAAGGGGATTCGGACATTCAGTACTTC
cdr3_aa: CASQGDSDIQYF

d_call: TRBD2
j_call: TRBJ2-4
v_call: TRBV27
clone_size: few
cdr3_nt: TGTGCCAGCAGTAGGACAGGGGGGACTAGCGGGGGACCCTTTTGGAACATTCAGTACTTC
cdr3_aa: CASSRTGGTSGGPFWNIQYF

d_call: TRBD2
j_call: TRBJ2-7
v_call: TRBV11-1
clone_size: .
cdr3_nt: TGTGCCAGCAGCTTAGTAGGGGTTCCAACTAGCGGCAACCCAAGTAGGTACGAGCAGTACTTC
cdr3_aa: CASSLVGVPTSGNPSRYEQYF

d_call: TRBD1
j_call: TRBJ1-3
v_call: TRBV12-3/TRBV12-4
clone_size: .
cdr3_nt: TGTGCCAGCAGACTCGGACAGGGTCCGGGAAACACCATATATTTT
cdr3_aa: CASRLGQGPGNTIYF

d_call: .
j_call: TRBJ2-7
v_call: TRBV5-1
clone_size: few
cdr3_nt: TGCGCCAGCAGCCCCCGGGGAAGGAGCGACGGCTACGAGCAGTACTTC
cdr3_aa: CASSPRGRSDGYEQYF

d_call: TRBD2
j_call: TRBJ2-1
v_call: TRBV6-2/TRBV6-3
clone_size: few
cdr3_nt: TGTGCCAGCAGTCTGACAGGTAGCGGGAGAGAGTACAATGAGCAGTTCTTC
cdr3_aa: CASSLTGSGREYNEQFF

d_call: .
j_call: TRBJ2-7
v_call: TRBV12-3/TRBV12-4
clone_size: few
cdr3_nt: TGTGCCAGCAGTTTACCAGACAAATACGAGCAGTACTTC
cdr3_aa: CASSLPDKYEQYF

d_call: .
j_call: TRBJ2-5
v_call: TRBV9
clone_size: .
cdr3_nt: TGTGCCAGCAGCTCACAGGACCTGGAGACCCAGTACTTC
cdr3_aa: CASSSQDLETQYF

d_call: .
j_call: TRBJ2-7
v_call: TRBV11-2
clone_size: few
cdr3_nt: TGTGCCAGCAGCTTAGGAGACATAAACTCCTACGAGCAGTACTTC
cdr3_aa: CASSLGDINSYEQYF

d_call: TRBD1
j_call: TRBJ2-6
v_call: TRBV20-1
clone_size: .
cdr3_nt: TGCAGTGCCAAAACAGGGGGCGTTGGGGCCAACGTCCTGACTTTC
cdr3_aa: CSAKTGGVGANVLTF

d_call: TRBD1
j_call: TRBJ2-7
v_call: TRBV20-1
clone_size: .
cdr3_nt: TGCAGTGCCCAACTTACAGGGGACGAGCAGTACTTC
cdr3_aa: CSAQLTGDEQYF

d_call: .
j_call: TRBJ1-3
v_call: TRBV19
clone_size: few
cdr3_nt: TGTGCCGTCGTACGTTCGGGATCTGGAAACACCATATATTTT
cdr3_aa: CAVVRSGSGNTIYF

d_call: .
j_call: TRBJ1-2
v_call: TRBV5-1
clone_size: .
cdr3_nt: TGCGCCAGCAGCTTGGATACAGGCCACCCCAACTATGGCTACACCTTC
cdr3_aa: CASSLDTGHPNYGYTF

d_call: .
j_call: TRBJ2-1
v_call: TRBV7-3
clone_size: few
cdr3_nt: TGTGCCAGCAGCTTGGTTCGTGGGAGCGATGAGCAGTTCTTC
cdr3_aa: CASSLVRGSDEQFF

d_call: TRBD2
j_call: TRBJ2-1
v_call: TRBV19
clone_size: few
cdr3_nt: TGTGCCAGTAGTAGTTATAGGGGTGGGTCCGGACTAGCCCAGTACAATGAGCAGTTCTTC
cdr3_aa: CASSSYRGGSGLAQYNEQFF

d_call: .
j_call: TRBJ2-3
v_call: TRBV2
clone_size: .
cdr3_nt: TGTGCCAGCAGTGAAGGGGCCCGCACAGATACGCAGTATTTT
cdr3_aa: CASSEGARTDTQYF

d_call: .
j_call: TRBJ1-1
v_call: TRBV27
clone_size: few
cdr3_nt: TGTGCCAGCAGTTTAGGGAGGGGGGCTGAAGCTTTCTTT
cdr3_aa: CASSLGRGAEAFF

d_call: .
j_call: TRBJ2-1
v_call: TRBV5-1
clone_size: many
cdr3_nt: TGTGCCAGCAGCTTGACCCGTGGTGAGCAGTTCTTC
cdr3_aa: CASSLTRGEQFF

d_call: .
j_call: TRBJ2-5
v_call: TRBV19
clone_size: .
cdr3_nt: TGTGCCAGTAGTCCCCGGATCCAAGAGACCCAGTACTTC
cdr3_aa: CASSPRIQETQYF

d_call: .
j_call: TRBJ1-3
v_call: TRBV20-1
clone_size: .
cdr3_nt: TGCAGTGCCATCACAGGGACCGATGCTGGAAACACCATATATTTT
cdr3_aa: CSAITGTDAGNTIYF

d_call: .
j_call: TRBJ1-6
v_call: TRBV7-2
clone_size: .
cdr3_nt: TGTGCCAGCAGCGACCCGCCGGGGCTTCGGAATTCACCCCTCCACTTT
cdr3_aa: CASSDPPGLRNSPLHF

d_call: TRBD2
j_call: TRBJ2-1
v_call: TRBV15
clone_size: few
cdr3_nt: TGTGCCACCAGCAGAGGTTCTAGCGGGAGGCGGGCCTACAATGAGCAGTTCTTC
cdr3_aa: CATSRGSSGRRAYNEQFF

d_call: TRBD2
j_call: TRBJ2-5
v_call: TRBV15
clone_size: .
cdr3_nt: TGTGCCACCAGCAGAGATCGGGCTAGCGGGAGAGGGACCCAGTACTTC
cdr3_aa: CATSRDRASGRGTQYF

d_call: .
j_call: TRBJ1-5
v_call: TRBV5-1
clone_size: .
cdr3_nt: TGCGCCAGCAGCTTGGAGGGGGTCGGTCAGCCCCAGCATTTT
cdr3_aa: CASSLEGVGQPQHF

d_call: .
j_call: TRBJ2-1
v_call: TRBV19
clone_size: .
cdr3_nt: TGTGCCAGTAGTATTCAGCCCGGCTCCTACAATGAGCAGTTCTTC
cdr3_aa: CASSIQPGSYNEQFF

d_call: TRBD2
j_call: TRBJ2-6
v_call: TRBV11-1
clone_size: .
cdr3_nt: TGTGCCAGCAGCTTAGGTCTCGCGGGAGTTAGCTCTGGGGCCAACGTCCTGACTTTC
cdr3_aa: CASSLGLAGVSSGANVLTF

d_call: .
j_call: TRBJ2-3
v_call: TRBV20-1
clone_size: few
cdr3_nt: TGCAGTGCTACGGGCCCCCCGGGCGGCACAGATACGCAGTATTTT
cdr3_aa: CSATGPPGGTDTQYF

d_call: .
j_call: TRBJ1-1
v_call: TRBV18
clone_size: few
cdr3_nt: TGTGCCAGCTCACCTAATTCGAACACTGAAGCTTTCTTT
cdr3_aa: CASSPNSNTEAFF

d_call: .
j_call: TRBJ2-6
v_call: TRBV23-1
clone_size: .
cdr3_nt: TGCGCCAGCACCTTACAGGGATTCTCTGGGGCCAACGTCCTGACTTTC
cdr3_aa: CASTLQGFSGANVLTF